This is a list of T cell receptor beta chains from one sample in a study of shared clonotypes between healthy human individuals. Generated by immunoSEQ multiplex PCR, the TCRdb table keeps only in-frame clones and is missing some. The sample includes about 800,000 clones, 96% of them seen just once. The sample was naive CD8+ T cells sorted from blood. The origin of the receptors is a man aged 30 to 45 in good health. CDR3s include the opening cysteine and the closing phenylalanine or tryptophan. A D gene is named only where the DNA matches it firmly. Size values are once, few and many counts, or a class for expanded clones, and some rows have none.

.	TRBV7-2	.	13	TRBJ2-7	TGTGCCAGCAGCCCTTGGGGCGGCTACGAGCAGTACTTC	CASSPWGGYEQYF
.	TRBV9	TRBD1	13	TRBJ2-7	TGTGCCAGCAGCCCAAGCAGGGGGAGCGAGCAGTACTTC	CASSPSRGSEQYF
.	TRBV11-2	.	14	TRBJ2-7	TGTGCCAGCAGCTTAGGTCGGGGTGCCTACGAGCAGTACTTC	CASSLGRGAYEQYF
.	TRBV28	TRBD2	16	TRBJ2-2	TGTGCCAGCAGTTCCGCTAGCGGGAGAGGGACCGGGGAGCTGTTTTTT	CASSSASGRGTGELFF
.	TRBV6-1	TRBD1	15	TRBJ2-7	TGTGCCACAGCCTGGGGACAGGCGATGGGTTACGAGCAGTACTTC	CATAWGQAMGYEQYF
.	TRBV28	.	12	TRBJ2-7	TGTGCCAGCAGTTTCAGGGGTTACGAGCAGTACTTC	CASSFRGYEQYF
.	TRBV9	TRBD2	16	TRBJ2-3	TGTGCCAGCAGCGTCGAAGCCCTAGCGGCCACAGATACGCAGTATTTT	CASSVEALAATDTQYF
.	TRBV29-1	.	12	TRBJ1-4	TGCAGCGTCGGGGGGGTAGATGAAAAACTGTTTTTT	CSVGGVDEKLFF
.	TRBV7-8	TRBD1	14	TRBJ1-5	TGTGCCAGCAGCTTGCTACAGGGGTATCAGCCCCAGCATTTT	CASSLLQGYQPQHF
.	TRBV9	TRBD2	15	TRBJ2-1	TGTGCCAGCAGCGTAGAACGGGAGGGCCGCTATGAGCAGTTCTTC	CASSVEREGRYEQFF
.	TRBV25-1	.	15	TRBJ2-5	TGTGCCAGCAGTGATACCGCGGAGTACCAAGAGACCCAGTACTTC	CASSDTAEYQETQYF
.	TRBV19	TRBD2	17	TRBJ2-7	TGTGCCAGTAGTATGCCGACTAGCGGGAGGGTATCCTACGAGCAGTACTTC	CASSMPTSGRVSYEQYF
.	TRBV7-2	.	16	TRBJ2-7	TGTGCCAGCAGCTTAATGGTGGGGGACATTTTTCACGAGCAGTACTTC	CASSLMVGDIFHEQYF
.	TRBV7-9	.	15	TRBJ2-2	TGTGCCAGCAGCTTACCGGGACTGAACACCGGGGAGCTGTTTTTT	CASSLPGLNTGELFF
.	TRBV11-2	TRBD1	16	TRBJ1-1	TGTGCCAGCAGCGGGCAGGGGGAAGAAATGAACACTGAAGCTTTCTTT	CASSGQGEEMNTEAFF
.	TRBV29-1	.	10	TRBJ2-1	TGCAGCGTTAAGGACAATGAGCAGTTCTTC	CSVKDNEQFF
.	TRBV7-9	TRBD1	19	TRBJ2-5	TGTGCCAGCAGCTTAGTGTTCGAGGACAGGGGTTTGGGGAAAGAGACCCAGTACTTC	CASSLVFEDRGLGKETQYF
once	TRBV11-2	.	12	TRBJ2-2	TGTGCCAGCAGCCATGCCACCGGGGAGCTGTTTTTT	CASSHATGELFF
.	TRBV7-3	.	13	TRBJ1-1	TGTGCCAGCAGCTCGACCGGGAACACTGAAGCTTTCTTT	CASSSTGNTEAFF
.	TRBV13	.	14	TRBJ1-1	TGTGCCAGCAGTCCCAAAATGGATTGGACTGAAGCTTTCTTT	CASSPKMDWTEAFF
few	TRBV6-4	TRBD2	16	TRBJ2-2	TGTGCCAGATCGATGACTAGCGGGTTGGGCACCGGGGAGCTGTTTTTT	CARSMTSGLGTGELFF
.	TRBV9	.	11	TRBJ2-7	TGTGCCAGTGGGAAAGCCTACGAGCAGTACTTC	CASGKAYEQYF
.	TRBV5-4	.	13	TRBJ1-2	TGTGCCAGTAGGATTCCGGACAGTCATGGCTACACCTTC	CASRIPDSHGYTF
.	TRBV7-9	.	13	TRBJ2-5	TGTGCCAGCAGCTCAAGGGTGGGGGAGACCCAGTACTTC	CASSSRVGETQYF
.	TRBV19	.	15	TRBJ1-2	TGTGCCAGTGCCTCCCGGAGGGACGTAGATGATGGCTACACCTTC	CASASRRDVDDGYTF
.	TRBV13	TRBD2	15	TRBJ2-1	TGTGCCAGCAGCCTCCGAACTAGCGGGAGCGATGAGCAGTTCTTC	CASSLRTSGSDEQFF
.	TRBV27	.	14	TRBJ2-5	TGTGCCAGCGCCGCACAGGCGGCGCGGGAGACCCAGTACTTC	CASAAQAARETQYF
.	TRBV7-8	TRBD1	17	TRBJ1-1	TGTGCCAGCAGCTTAGTACCGGGACAGGCAATGAACACTGAAGCTTTCTTT	CASSLVPGQAMNTEAFF
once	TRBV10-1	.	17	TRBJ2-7	TGCGCCAGCAGTGAGTCGAAAGGGTCTGGGACGTTCTACGAGCAGTACTTC	CASSESKGSGTFYEQYF
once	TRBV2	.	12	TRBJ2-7	TGTGCCAGCCGGGGGAGTAGGTACGAGCAGTACTTC	CASRGSRYEQYF
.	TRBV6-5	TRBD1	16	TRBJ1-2	TGTGCCAGCAGTTACTCGAGAGGGACAGTGAACTATGGCTACACCTTC	CASSYSRGTVNYGYTF
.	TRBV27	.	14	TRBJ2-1	TGTGCCAGCAGTTTAGCGGGACAATACAATGAGCAGTTCTTC	CASSLAGQYNEQFF
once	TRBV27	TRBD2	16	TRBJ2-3	TGTGCCAGCAGCCCTAGGGAACTAGCGGCCCCAGATACGCAGTATTTT	CASSPRELAAPDTQYF
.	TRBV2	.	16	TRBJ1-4	TGTGCCAGCAAGCCCTCAGTTGGGGCTCTTAATGAAAAACTGTTTTTT	CASKPSVGALNEKLFF
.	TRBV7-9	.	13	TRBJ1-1	TGTGCCAGCAGCTCTGGGAGTACCCGTGAAGCTTTCTTT	CASSSGSTREAFF
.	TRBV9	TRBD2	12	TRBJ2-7	TGTGCCAGCGGAACTAGCGGGAGCGAGCAGTACTTC	CASGTSGSEQYF
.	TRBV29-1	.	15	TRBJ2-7	TGCAGCGGTGGACAGCCGGACCTGGACTCCTACGAGCAGTACTTC	CSGGQPDLDSYEQYF